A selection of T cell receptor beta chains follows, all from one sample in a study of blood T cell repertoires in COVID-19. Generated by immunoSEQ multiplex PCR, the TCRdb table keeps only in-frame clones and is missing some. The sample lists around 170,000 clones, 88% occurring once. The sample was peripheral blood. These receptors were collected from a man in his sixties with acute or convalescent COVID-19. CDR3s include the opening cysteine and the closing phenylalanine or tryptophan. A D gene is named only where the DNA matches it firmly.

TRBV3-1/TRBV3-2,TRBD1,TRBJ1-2,CASSHLTGTGDGYTF
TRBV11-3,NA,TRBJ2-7,CASSLENLAEVGEQYF
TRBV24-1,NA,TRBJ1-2,CATSDSRELGGYTF
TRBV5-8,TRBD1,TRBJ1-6,CASSYRDRGSYNSPLHF
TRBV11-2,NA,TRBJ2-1,CASSLFGGGQFF
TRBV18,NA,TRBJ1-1,CASSPPSRANTEAFF
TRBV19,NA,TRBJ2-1,CASSTDNYNEQFF
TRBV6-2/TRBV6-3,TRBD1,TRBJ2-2,CASSLGTGGTGELFF
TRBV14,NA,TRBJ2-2,CASSQGRGWDTGELFF
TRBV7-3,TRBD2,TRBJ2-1,CASSLASGAFYNEQFF
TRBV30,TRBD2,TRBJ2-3,CAWSVIGSSGGAVWRNTQYF
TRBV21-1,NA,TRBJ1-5,CASPPDSINQPQHF
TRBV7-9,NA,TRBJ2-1,CASSLASSWNEQFF
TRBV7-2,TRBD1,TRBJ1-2,CASSSQGDDYTF
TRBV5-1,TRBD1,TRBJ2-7,CASSLGDRGHEQYF
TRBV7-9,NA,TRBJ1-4,CASSPPGAGDNEKLFF
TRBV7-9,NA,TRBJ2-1,CASDSERFSYNEQFF
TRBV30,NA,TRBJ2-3,CAWRPGTNTFTDTQYF
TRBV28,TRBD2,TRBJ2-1,CASTTSGSSYNEQFF
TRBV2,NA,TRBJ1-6,CASSAQGPYNSPLHF
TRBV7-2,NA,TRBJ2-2,CASSARSVANTGELFF
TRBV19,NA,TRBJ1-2,CASSMPGQVYGYTF
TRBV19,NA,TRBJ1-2,CASSQGRQKDYGYTF
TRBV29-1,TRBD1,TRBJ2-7,CSVWTGGEEQYF
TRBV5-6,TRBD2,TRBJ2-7,CASSWGGLYEQYF
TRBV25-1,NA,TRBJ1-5,CASTGGNQPQHF
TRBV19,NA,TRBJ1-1,CASSIAGGGEDTEAFF
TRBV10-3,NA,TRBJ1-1,CAIRPREYDHSEAFF
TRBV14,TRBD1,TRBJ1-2,CASSHYPDRGPNYGYTF
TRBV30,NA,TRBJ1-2,CACTPRQDGGRNYGYTF
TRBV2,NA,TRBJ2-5,CASSDSLDWVQYF
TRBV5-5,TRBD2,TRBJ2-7,CASSLSGSSEQYF
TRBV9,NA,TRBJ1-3,CASSPRQASSGNTIYF
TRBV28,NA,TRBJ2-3,CASSLRAGDTQYF
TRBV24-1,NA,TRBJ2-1,CATSVASGPNEQFF
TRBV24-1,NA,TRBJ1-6,CATSDILGVSYNSPLHF
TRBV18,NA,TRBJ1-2,CASSPVTQGVGYTF
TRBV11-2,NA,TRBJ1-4,CASSRQVTEKLFF
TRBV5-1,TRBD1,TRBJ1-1,CASSQTGTGPNTEAFF
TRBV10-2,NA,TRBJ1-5,CASSETRNQPQHF
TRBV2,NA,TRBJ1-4,CASSEMKGLGEKLFF
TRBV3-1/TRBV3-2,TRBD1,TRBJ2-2,CASSRNRGTGELFF
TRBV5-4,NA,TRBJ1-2,CASSLDGQRGYTF
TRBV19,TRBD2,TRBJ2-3,CASSKTPGTRRADTQYF
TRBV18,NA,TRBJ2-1,CASSPQGLNEQFF
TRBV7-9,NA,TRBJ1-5,CASSPVGVGQPQHF
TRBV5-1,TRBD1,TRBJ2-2,CASSLDRGRGNTGELFF
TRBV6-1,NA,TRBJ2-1,CASSSTYGGEQFF
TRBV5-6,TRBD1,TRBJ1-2,CASSLRTGGPGYTF
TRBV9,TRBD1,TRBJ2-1,CASSVRDSRYNEQFF
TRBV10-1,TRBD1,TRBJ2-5,CASSNSGGETQYF
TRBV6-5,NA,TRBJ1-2,CASTPGYDNYGYTF
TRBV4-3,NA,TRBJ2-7,CASSQTITQGFDEQYF
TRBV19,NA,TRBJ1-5,CASSIDGGSNQPQHF
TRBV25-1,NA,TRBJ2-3,CASSDVRGAPTQYF
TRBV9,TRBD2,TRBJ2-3,CASSGLAGNTDTQYF
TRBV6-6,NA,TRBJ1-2,CASSSLGGAYGYTF
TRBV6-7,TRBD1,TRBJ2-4,CASTPDRGASKNIQYF
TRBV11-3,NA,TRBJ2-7,CASSLTEGYEQYF
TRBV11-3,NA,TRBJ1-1,CASSTGRGVAFF